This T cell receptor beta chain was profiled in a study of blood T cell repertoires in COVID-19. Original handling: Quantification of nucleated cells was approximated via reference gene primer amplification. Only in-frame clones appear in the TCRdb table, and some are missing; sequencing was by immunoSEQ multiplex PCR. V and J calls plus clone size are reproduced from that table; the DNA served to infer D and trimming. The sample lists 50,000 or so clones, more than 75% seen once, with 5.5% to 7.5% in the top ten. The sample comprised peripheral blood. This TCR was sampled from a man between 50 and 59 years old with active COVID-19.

CDR3 in DNA: TGTGCCAGCAGCTTAGGGGGGACATCAGTCTATGGCTACACCTTC. Its translation: CASSLGGTSVYGYTF. The V and J genes are TRBV11-2 and TRBJ1-2; a possible D gene is TRBD1 (6 bases). V lost 1 base and J lost 4, with 13 bases in between. The CDR3 has 15 residues. CDR1 is SGHAT, CDR2 FQNNGV, per germline. The variable domain in full, with the rest retrieved from reference TRBV11-2 and TRBJ1-2, is EAGVAQSPRYKIIEKRQSVAFWCNPISGHATLYWYQQILGQGPKLLIQFQNNGVVDDSQLPKDRFSAERLKGVDSTLKIQPAKLEDSAVYLCASSLGGTSVYGYTFGSGTRLTVV.